This is a list of T cell receptor beta chains from one sample in a study of T cells in Graves' hyperthyroidism and ophthalmopathy. Using its own MiXCR run on the multiplex PCR reads, TCRdb lists one record per CDR3 protein. The sample yields around 700,000 distinct CDR3 sequences, approximately 36% seen once. The sequenced material came from blood. Every receptor here comes from a woman in her 40s with Graves' hyperthyroidism. CDR3s include the opening cysteine and the closing phenylalanine or tryptophan. Each record gives: V gene, D gene, clone size, J gene, CDR3 protein, CDR3 DNA. A D gene is named only where the DNA matches it firmly. For some rows the clone size is stated as once, few or many, or as a class when expanded; others skip it.

>TRBV7-2|-|-|TRBJ1-1
CASSHVGGSNAEAFF
TGTGCCAGCAGCCACGTCGGGGGTAGTAACGCTGAAGCTTTCTTT
>TRBV12-3/TRBV12-4|-|few|TRBJ1-4
CASSLGLLAEKLFF
TGTGCCAGCAGCCTCGGACTGTTGGCTGAAAAACTGTTTTTT
>TRBV12-3/TRBV12-4|TRBD2|few|TRBJ2-7
CASSFREGPYEQYF
TGTGCCAGCAGTTTCAGGGAGGGCCCCTACGAGCAGTACTTC
>TRBV27|-|medium-sized|TRBJ2-7
CASSAPGTRSYEQYF
TGTGCCAGCAGCGCCCCCGGGACCCGCTCCTACGAGCAGTACTTC
>TRBV7-9|TRBD2|-|TRBJ2-2
CASSPPTSGVDTGELFF
TGTGCCAGCAGCCCCCCGACTAGCGGGGTCGACACCGGGGAGCTGTTTTTT
>TRBV29-1|-|-|TRBJ1-2
CSVTDQGNYGYTF
TGCAGCGTTACAGATCAGGGGAACTATGGCTACACCTTC
>TRBV7-7|-|-|TRBJ2-7
CASSPLQGMVAGSYEQYF
TGTGCTAGCAGCCCTTTACAGGGTATGGTTGCTGGCTCCTACGAGCAGTACTTC
>TRBV19|-|-|TRBJ2-6
CARAGANVLTF
TGTGCCCGGGCTGGGGCCAACGTCCTGACTTTC
>TRBV10-2|-|many|TRBJ1-2
CASSDPVGWGYTF
TGCGCCAGCAGTGACCCGGTCGGTTGGGGCTACACCTTC
>TRBV20-1|-|-|TRBJ2-3
CSALASDTQYF
TGCAGTGCTCTAGCATCTGATACGCAGTATTTT
>TRBV10-2|TRBD1|-|TRBJ1-1
CASMKGASGLNTEAFF
TGCGCCAGCATGAAGGGGGCGAGCGGGTTGAACACTGAAGCTTTCTTT
>TRBV7-2|-|few|TRBJ1-5
CASRRGDNSNQPQHF
TGTGCCAGCAGGCGCGGCGACAATAGCAATCAGCCCCAGCATTTT
>TRBV7-2|-|-|TRBJ2-3
CASSRTLSTDTQYF
TGTGCCAGCAGCCGTACCCTTAGCACAGATACGCAGTATTTT
>TRBV29-1|-|many|TRBJ2-2
CSAARGTGELFF
TGCAGTGCCGCAAGAGGGACCGGGGAGCTGTTTTTT
>TRBV12-3/TRBV12-4|-|-|TRBJ1-4
CASRTAEGAMGKLFF
TGTGCCAGCAGAACGGCCGAGGGCGCGATGGGAAAACTGTTTTTT
>TRBV29-1|-|many|TRBJ1-1
CSVDGGRNTEAFF
TGCAGCGTCGATGGGGGCAGGAACACTGAAGCTTTCTTT
>TRBV19|-|-|TRBJ1-2
CASNHGDYYGYTF
TGTGCCAGCAACCATGGGGATTACTATGGCTACACCTTC
>TRBV10-3|TRBD2|-|TRBJ2-2
CAISGLAGVSITGELFF
TGTGCCATCAGTGGGCTAGCGGGAGTTTCGATCACCGGGGAGCTGTTTTTT